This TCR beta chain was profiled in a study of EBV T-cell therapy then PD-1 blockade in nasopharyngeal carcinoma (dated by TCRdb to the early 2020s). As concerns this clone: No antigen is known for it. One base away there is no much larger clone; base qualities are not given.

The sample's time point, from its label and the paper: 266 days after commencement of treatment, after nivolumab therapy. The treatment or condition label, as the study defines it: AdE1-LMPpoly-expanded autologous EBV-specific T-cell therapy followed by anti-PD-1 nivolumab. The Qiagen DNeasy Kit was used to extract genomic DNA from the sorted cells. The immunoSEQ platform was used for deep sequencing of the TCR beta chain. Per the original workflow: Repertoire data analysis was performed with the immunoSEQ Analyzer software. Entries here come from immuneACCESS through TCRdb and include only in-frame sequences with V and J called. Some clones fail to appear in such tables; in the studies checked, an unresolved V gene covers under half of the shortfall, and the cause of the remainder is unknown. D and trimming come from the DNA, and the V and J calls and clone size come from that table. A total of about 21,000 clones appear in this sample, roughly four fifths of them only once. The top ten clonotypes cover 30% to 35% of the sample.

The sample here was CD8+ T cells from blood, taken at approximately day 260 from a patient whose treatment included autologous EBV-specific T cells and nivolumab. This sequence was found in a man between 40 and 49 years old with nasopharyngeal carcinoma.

The DNA is as follows: TGTGCCAGCAGCTTTAGCTATGGCTACACCTTC. This translates into CASSFSYGYTF. This chain joins TRBV7-9 to TRBJ1-2; the D gene is not confidently resolved. V loses 3 bases of germline sequence and J loses 4 bases, and the interval between the two ends is 3 bases. CDR1 is given as SEHNR and CDR2 as FQNEAQ, both from the germline V gene (reference sequence). From cysteine to phenylalanine, the CDR3 is 11 amino acids long. Only CDR3 DNA is held: 33 bases, read in frame from base 1.